The next 21 T cell receptor beta chains were all read from a single sample in a study of blood T cells in healthy people across ages. A second roughly 7 to 12 cycle PCR used barcoded and J-beta primers. MiXCR, applied by TCRdb to the 5' RACE reads, yields one record per CDR3 protein. The sample shows some 800,000 distinct CDR3 sequences, 44% of them seen only once. The specimen sequenced was blood. The source of these receptors is a man aged 55 to 70 in good health.

V usage is TRBV5-6 and J usage is TRBJ2-3; TRBD2 might be the D (6 bases). V was cut by 7 bases and J by 4 bases, with 19 bases left in between. The CDR3 consists of 15 residues. Germline V gene data show CDR1 as SGHDT and CDR2 as YYEEEE. CDR3 protein: CASWFSGPSADTQYF. CDR3 sequence (DNA): TGTGCCAGCTGGTTCTCGGGGCCTAGCGCAGATACGCAGTATTTT.

This chain connects TRBV4-3 to TRBJ1-2; D is possibly TRBD1 (6 bases). Trimming shortened V by 0 bases and J by 3 bases, and 11 bases separated the two germline ends. CDR3 size: 15 residues. Germline-derived CDR1 and CDR2 are LGHNA and YSLEER. This CDR3 reads CASSQDARTDYGYTF. The CDR3 coding sequence is TGCGCCAGCAGCCAAGATGCGCGGACAGACTATGGCTACACCTTC.

The V call is TRBV20-1, the J call TRBJ2-5, with 7 positions matching TRBD1. The germline V gene has CDR1 DFQATT and CDR2 SNEGSKA (reference sequence). This CDR3 comprises 11 residues. The DNA of the CDR3 is TGCAGCGCTCAGGGGGAGGAGACCCAGTACTTC. Encoded protein: CSAQGEETQYF.

V is TRBV20-1 and J is TRBJ2-1, with TRBD2 identical over 11 bases. Looked up from germline, CDR1 is DFQATT and CDR2 is SNEGSKA (reference sequence). The CDR3 has 14 residues. The V segment lost 5 bases and the J segment 10 bases; nucleotides outside the gene matches: 10. For the CDR3, the DNA is TGCAGTGCTTCTAGCGGGGGGAGCCTCGGGGAGCAGTTCTTC. Protein: CSASSGGSLGEQFF.

V usage is TRBV5-1 and J usage is TRBJ2-7, with a weak D call TRBD2 (5 bases). This CDR3 is 13 amino acids long. CDR1 is SGHRS, CDR2 YFSETQ, per germline. The V and J ends lost 3 bases and 5 bases respectively, with 12 bases between them. The CDR3 nucleotides read TGCGCCAGCAGCTCCGGGAAACTTGACGAGCAGTACTTC. Translated, it gives CASSSGKLDEQYF.

V usage is TRBV24-1 and J usage is TRBJ2-3; D possibly matches TRBD1 or TRBD2 (5 bases each). Germline CDR1 KGHDR, CDR2 SFDVKD. V dropped 7 bases and J dropped 2 bases, with 12 bases sitting between them. CDR3 length equals 14 residues. The CDR3 spells CATRTRGFTDTQYF. CDR3 DNA: TGTGCCACCAGAACTAGGGGATTCACAGATACGCAGTATTTT.

The chain has TRBV5-1 and TRBJ2-7; TRBD1 is a possible D gene (6 bases). V gave up 4 bases and J gave up 6 bases, with 20 bases separating them. The CDR3 is made up of 15 amino acids. CDR1 is SGHRS and CDR2 is YFSETQ in the germline V gene. This CDR3 reads CASSQSGQPLREQYF. CDR3 DNA: TGCGCCAGCAGCCAAAGCGGACAGCCCCTCCGCGAGCAGTACTTC.

This clonotype has only a few counts. V gene TRBV29-1 combines with J gene TRBJ1-2; no reliable D call. Trimming pared 5 bases from V and 2 bases from J, leaving 12 bases between. Germline lookup yields CDR1 SQVTM and CDR2 ANQGSEA. The CDR3 totals 13 residues. The CDR3 nucleotides are TGCAGCGTTCTCGAGGGAGGGAACTATGGCTACACCTTC. Amino acid sequence: CSVLEGGNYGYTF.

J is TRBJ1-2 and V is TRBV27; tentative D call: TRBD1 (6 bases). V was clipped by 3 bases and J by 8 bases, with 13 bases between them. CDR3 length: 13 amino acids. CDR1 and CDR2 from the germline V gene are MNHEY and SMNVEV (reference sequence). DNA of the CDR3: TGTGCCAGCAGTTTGAACAGGGCTGGGGGCTACACCTTC. The encoded protein is CASSLNRAGGYTF.

The V and J genes are TRBV7-9 and TRBJ2-1, with 9 bases lining up with TRBD1. V lost 2 bases, J lost 8 bases, and 4 bases stayed unmatched. Germline assignment: CDR1 SEHNR and CDR2 FQNEAQ (reference sequence). The CDR3 is made up of 14 amino acids. The CDR3 nucleotides are TGTGCCAGCAGCTTATCGGGACAGGGCTATGAGCAGTTCTTC. Translation: CASSLSGQGYEQFF. Supplemented by reference TRBV7-9 and TRBJ2-1, the full variable domain reads DTGVSQNPRHKITKRGQNVTFRCDPISEHNRLYWYRQTLGQGPEFLTYFQNEAQLEKSRLLSDRFSAERPKGSFSTLEIQRTEQGDSAMYLCASSLSGQGYEQFFGPGTRLTVL.

DNA of the CDR3: TGCAGTGCCCACCCAGCCAAAAACATTCAGTACTTC. Translated, it gives CSAHPAKNIQYF. This chain joins TRBV20-1 and TRBJ2-4, with D unresolved. This CDR3 has 12 amino acids. Trimming left V 6 bases short and J 0 bases short, with 6 bases between. Germline assignment: CDR1 DFQATT and CDR2 SNEGSKA (reference sequence).

This clonotype has more than one count but fewer than ten. The chain recombines TRBV13 with TRBJ2-1; D call uncertain. CDR1 PRHDT and CDR2 FYEKMQ come from the germline V gene (reference sequence). The CDR3 totals 17 residues. Trimming removed 4 bases from V and 1 base from J, with 17 bases in between. The CDR3 nucleotides read TGTGCCAGCAGCTCTACCCTGACCGATATATCCTACAATGAGCAGTTCTTC. This sequence encodes CASSSTLTDISYNEQFF.

This clonotype was observed a few times. This rearrangement joins TRBV7-2 to TRBJ2-3; D not certain. CDR1 and CDR2 (germline): SGHTA, FQGNSA. This CDR3 has 13 amino acids. Trimming shortened V by 1 base and J by 10 bases, and 12 bases separated the two germline ends. The CDR3 here is CASSLEAGQSQYF. CDR3 bases: TGTGCCAGCAGCTTAGAAGCTGGGCAGTCGCAGTATTTT.

The chain employs TRBV20-1 and TRBJ2-7, with 8 bases fitting TRBD2. In germline, CDR1 is DFQATT, CDR2 SNEGSKA (reference sequence). The CDR3 spans 15 residues. The CDR3 loop reads CSANSGGGTSYEQYF. CDR3 nucleotides: TGCAGCGCCAACTCCGGCGGGGGGACCTCCTACGAGCAGTACTTC.

The genes are TRBV6-5 and TRBJ1-1, with 9 bases matching TRBD1. The CDR3 totals 14 residues. Looked up from germline, CDR1 is MNHEY and CDR2 is SVGAGI. V shed 6 bases, J shed 6 bases, and the junction held 8 bases outside the gene matches. CDR3 sequence reads: CASRSGTGSAEAFF. DNA of the CDR3: TGTGCCAGCAGATCCGGGACAGGGTCCGCTGAAGCTTTCTTT.

This clonotype was recorded at least ten times. V and J are TRBV7-2 and TRBJ2-7, with D possibly TRBD1 on 5 matching bases. Germline CDR1 reads SGHTA; CDR2 reads FQGNSA. The CDR3 runs 13 residues. V dropped 5 bases and J dropped 3 bases, with 11 bases sitting between them. The CDR3 sequence: CASSLGHSYEQYF. The CDR3 DNA sequence: TGTGCCAGCAGCCTCGGACACAGCTACGAGCAGTACTTC.

This clonotype came up once. V usage is TRBV9 and J usage is TRBJ1-1, with D uncertain. The germline gives CDR1 SGDLS, CDR2 YYNGEE. The V and J ends lost 0 bases and 5 bases respectively, with 17 bases between them. The CDR3 spans 16 residues. CDR3 coding DNA: TGTGCCAGCAGCGTAGGACCGAGCGAGGCGCATACTGAAGCTTTCTTT. It specifies CASSVGPSEAHTEAFF.

On this clonotype itself: One end of the junction is discordant with germline, which a read error may explain. The chain employs TRBV27 and TRBJ1-2; tentatively, D is TRBD1 (5 bases). The CDR3 totals 16 residues. Germline values: CDR1 MNHEY, CDR2 SMNVEV (reference sequence). This chain's CDR3 is CASRARLRATNYGHTF. The CDR3 DNA is TGTGCCAGCAGAGCGAGACTCAGGGCCACTAACTATGGCCACACCTTC.

This clonotype was picked up many times. The genes are TRBV10-3 and TRBJ2-5; 11 positions agree with TRBD1. The CDR3 runs 15 residues. Germline V gene data show CDR1 as ENHRY and CDR2 as SYGVKD. The junction had 8 bases not matched to a gene; V was cut back by 6 bases and J by 5 bases. CDR3 sequence: CAIRQGQGAGETQYF. CDR3 DNA: TGTGCCATCAGACAAGGACAGGGGGCCGGGGAGACCCAGTACTTC.

This clonotype was seen more than once but under ten times. The genes are TRBV7-2 and TRBJ2-5; 8 bases fit TRBD1. Per germline, CDR1 SGHTA and CDR2 FQGNSA. The CDR3 is made up of 15 amino acids. J gave up 1 base and V 6 bases, and 7 bases lay outside the gene matches. CDR3 coding DNA: TGTGCCAGCAGACGCCGAGACAGGGGCCAAGAGACCCAGTACTTC. Protein product: CASRRRDRGQETQYF.

In its sample, this clonotype was seen a few times. The chain links TRBV28 to TRBJ2-1; D uncertain. Germline V gene lookup returns CDR1 MDHEN and CDR2 SYDVKM. The ends were cut back, 3 bases at V and 0 bases at J, with 15 bases in the middle. This CDR3 comprises 17 residues. The DNA of the CDR3 is TGTGCCAGCAGTTTCTTCGTCAGCATAAGCTCCTACAATGAGCAGTTCTTC. This translates into CASSFFVSISSYNEQFF.